The sequence of this TCR beta chain was determined in a study of cytomegalovirus exposure and HLA in healthy donors. Study results and limitations: Serostatus for CMV was the only available immune exposure information.

To note about this clone: Antigen specificity is unknown.

PCR was performed using 60 Vbeta and 13 Jbeta primers. Sequencing was performed with immunoSEQ multiplex PCR; in TCRdb, only in-frame clones are kept and a portion is missing. The sample has roughly 140,000 clones; about 78% are singletons. Germline loops: CDR1 SGHRS, CDR2 YFSETQ. Trimming took 4 bases from V and 0 from J, leaving 38 bases between them. The length of the CDR3 is 24 residues. The source material was PBMCs. This TCR was recovered from a man aged 18 to 29 in good health and CMV-seronegative. V gene TRBV5-1 combines with J gene TRBJ2-1, with a possible D match to TRBD2 (7 bases). The CDR3 here is CASSQKRGAPSALLRAFSYNEQFF. The CDR3 nucleotides are TGCGCCAGCAGCCAGAAACGGGGGGCACCAAGCGCTCTTCTTCGGGCTTTCTCCTACAATGAGCAGTTCTTC.